The entry below gives a single TCR beta chain sequence along with its context. The data belong to a study of blood T cell repertoires in COVID-19. Sequencing was performed with immunoSEQ multiplex PCR; in TCRdb, only in-frame clones are kept and a portion is missing. The sample shows about 170,000 clones, more than 75% of them seen only once. Per germline, CDR1 SGHDT and CDR2 YYEEEE. V lost 4 bases, J lost 2 bases, and 16 bases lay in between. The CDR3 loop spans 15 amino acids. The sequence was collected from a man aged 50-60 years who had recovered from COVID-19. The rearrangement uses TRBV5-6 and TRBJ2-7; possibly TRBD2 for D (5 bases). Sequencing was carried out using peripheral blood. The CDR3 loop reads CASSPGSRGTYEQYF. The CDR3 nucleotides read TGTGCCAGCAGCCCCGGGTCTCGAGGGACCTACGAGCAGTACTTC.